This TCR beta chain was identified in a study of siplizumab effects on memory and regulatory T cells. Study-wide results and limits: Naive T cell populations appeared to exhibit greater diversity than memory cells and appeared to be major alloresponse contributors. With siplizumab, Treg-derived clones averaged approximately 66% of mappable alloreactive CD4+ clones, versus less than 35% in controls. Proliferating Tregs taken from siplizumab cultures were not shown to have a confirmed suppressive function. Siplizumab brought about a significant reduction in alloreactive sequences traceable to unstimulated CD4+ memory cells.

Generated by immunoSEQ multiplex PCR, the TCRdb table keeps only in-frame clones and is missing some. Among tens of thousands of clones listed, under 95% were seen once. The CDR3 runs 15 residues. The germline gives CDR1 MNHEY, CDR2 SMNVEV (reference sequence). V gave up 3 bases and J gave up 2 bases; unmatched junction bases: 6. This clone came up a few times. What it binds is not known. Source material: CD8+ T cells sorted from blood. The chain uses TRBV27 and TRBJ2-7, with 8 bases lining up with TRBD2. This receptor was obtained from a human donor in good health. CDR3 region: CASSFYDGRAYEQYF. CDR3 nucleotides: TGTGCCAGCAGTTTCTATGACGGGAGGGCCTACGAGCAGTACTTC.